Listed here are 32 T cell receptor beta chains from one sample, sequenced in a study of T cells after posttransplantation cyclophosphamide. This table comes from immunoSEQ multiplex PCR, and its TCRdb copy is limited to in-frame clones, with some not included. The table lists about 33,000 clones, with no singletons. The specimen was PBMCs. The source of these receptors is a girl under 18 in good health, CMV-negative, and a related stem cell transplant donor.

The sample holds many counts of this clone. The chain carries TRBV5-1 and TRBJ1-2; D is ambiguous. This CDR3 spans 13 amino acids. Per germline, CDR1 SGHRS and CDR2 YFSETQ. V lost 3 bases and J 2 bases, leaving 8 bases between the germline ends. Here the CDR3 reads CASSYTENYGYTF. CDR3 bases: TGCGCCAGCAGCTATACAGAGAACTATGGCTACACCTTC.

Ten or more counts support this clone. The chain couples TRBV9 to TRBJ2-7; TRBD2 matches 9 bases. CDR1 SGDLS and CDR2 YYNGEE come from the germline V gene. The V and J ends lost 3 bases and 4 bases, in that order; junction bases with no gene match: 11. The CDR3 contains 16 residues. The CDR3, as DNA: TGTGCCAGCAGCGGGGGTAGCGGGAGATTGGGGTACGAGCAGTACTTC. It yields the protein CASSGGSGRLGYEQYF.

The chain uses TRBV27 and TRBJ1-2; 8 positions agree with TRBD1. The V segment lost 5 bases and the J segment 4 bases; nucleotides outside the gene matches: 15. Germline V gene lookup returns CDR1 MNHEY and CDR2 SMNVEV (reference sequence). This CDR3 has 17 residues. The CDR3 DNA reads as TGTGCCAGCAGTGGAGCGGGGCAGGGGGCCCTTGGCTATGGCTACACCTTC. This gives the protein CASSGAGQGALGYGYTF.

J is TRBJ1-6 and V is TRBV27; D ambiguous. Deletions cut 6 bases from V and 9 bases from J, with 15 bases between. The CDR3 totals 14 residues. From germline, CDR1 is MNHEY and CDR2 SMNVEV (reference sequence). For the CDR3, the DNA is TGTGCCAGCAGGCGGAGTCAGATGGGTTCACCCCTCCACTTT. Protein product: CASRRSQMGSPLHF.

CDR3 sequence (DNA): TGTGCCAGCAGTGATTCTAGCGGGCTAAAGTACAATGAGCAGTTCTTC. Protein: CASSDSSGLKYNEQFF. This sequence joins TRBV25-1 and TRBJ2-1, with TRBD2 matching 8 bases. The CDR3 consists of 16 residues. CDR1 is MGHDK and CDR2 is SYGVNS in the germline V gene. J was trimmed by 4 bases and V by 3 bases; bases with no gene match: 8. Drawing the rest from reference TRBV25-1 and TRBJ2-1, the complete variable domain is EADIYQTPRYLVIGTGKKITLECSQTMGHDKMYWYQQDPGMELHLIHYSYGVNSTEKGDLSSESTVSRIRTEHFPLTLESARPSHTSQYLCASSDSSGLKYNEQFFGPGTRLTVL.

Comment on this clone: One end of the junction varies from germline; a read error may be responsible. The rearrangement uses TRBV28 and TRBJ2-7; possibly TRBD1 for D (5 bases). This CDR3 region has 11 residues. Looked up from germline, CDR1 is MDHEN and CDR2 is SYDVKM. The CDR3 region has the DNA TGTGCCAGCAGGGTTCCCCCGGACACATTCTTC. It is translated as CASRVPPDTFF.

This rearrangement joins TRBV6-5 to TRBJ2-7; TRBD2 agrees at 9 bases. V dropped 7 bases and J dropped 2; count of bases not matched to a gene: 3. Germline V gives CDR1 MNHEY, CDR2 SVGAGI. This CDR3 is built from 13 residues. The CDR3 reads CASIGLAPYEQYF. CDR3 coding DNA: TGTGCCAGCATTGGACTAGCGCCCTACGAGCAGTACTTC.

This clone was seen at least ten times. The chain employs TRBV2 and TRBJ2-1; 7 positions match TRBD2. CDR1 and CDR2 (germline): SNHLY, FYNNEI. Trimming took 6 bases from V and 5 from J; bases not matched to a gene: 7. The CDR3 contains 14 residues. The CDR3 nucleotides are TGTGCCAGCAGAATACTAGCGCAAAACAATGAGCAGTTCTTC. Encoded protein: CASRILAQNNEQFF. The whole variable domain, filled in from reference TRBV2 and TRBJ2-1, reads EPEVTQTPSHQVTQMGQEVILRCVPISNHLYFYWYRQILGQKVEFLVSFYNNEISEKSEIFDDQFSVERPDGSNFTLKIRSTKLEDSAMYFCASRILAQNNEQFFGPGTRLTVL.

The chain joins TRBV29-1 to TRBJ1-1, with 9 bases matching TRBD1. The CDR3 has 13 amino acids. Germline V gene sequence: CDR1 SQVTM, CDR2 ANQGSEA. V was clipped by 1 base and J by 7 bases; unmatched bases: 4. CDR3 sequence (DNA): TGCAGCGTTGAAGTTCAGGACAGGGGTGAAGCTTTCTTT. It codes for CSVEVQDRGEAFF.

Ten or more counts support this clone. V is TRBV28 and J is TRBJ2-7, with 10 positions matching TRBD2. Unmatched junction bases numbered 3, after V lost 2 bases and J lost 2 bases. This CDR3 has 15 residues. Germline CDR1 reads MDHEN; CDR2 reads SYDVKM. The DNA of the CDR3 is TGTGCCAGCAGTTTAGAACTAGCGGGGCCCTACGAGCAGTACTTC. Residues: CASSLELAGPYEQYF. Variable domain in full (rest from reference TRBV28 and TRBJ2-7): DVKVTQSSRYLVKRTGEKVFLECVQDMDHENMFWYRQDPGLGLRLIYFSYDVKMKEKGDIPEGYSVSREKKERFSLILESASTNQTSMYLCASSLELAGPYEQYFGPGTRLTVT.

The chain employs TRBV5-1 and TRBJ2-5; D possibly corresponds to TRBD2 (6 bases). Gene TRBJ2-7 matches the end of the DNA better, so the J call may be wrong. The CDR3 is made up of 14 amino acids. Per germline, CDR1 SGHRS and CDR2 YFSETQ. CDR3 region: CASSIRRGGYEQYF. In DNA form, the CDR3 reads TGCGCCAGCAGTATCCGGCGGGGTGGTTACGAGCAGTACTTC.

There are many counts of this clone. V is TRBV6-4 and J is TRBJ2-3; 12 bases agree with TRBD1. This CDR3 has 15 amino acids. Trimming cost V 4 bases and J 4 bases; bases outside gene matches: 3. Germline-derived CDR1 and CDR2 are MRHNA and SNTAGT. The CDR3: CASSAGTGGADTQYF. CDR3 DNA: TGTGCCAGCAGTGCCGGGACAGGGGGCGCAGATACGCAGTATTTT.

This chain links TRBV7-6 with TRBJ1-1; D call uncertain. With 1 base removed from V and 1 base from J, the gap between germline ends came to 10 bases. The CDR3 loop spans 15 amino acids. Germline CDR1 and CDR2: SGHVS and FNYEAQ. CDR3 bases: TGTGCCAGCAGCTTAGAGGGAGGGCGGAACACTGAAGCTTTCTTT. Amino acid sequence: CASSLEGGRNTEAFF.

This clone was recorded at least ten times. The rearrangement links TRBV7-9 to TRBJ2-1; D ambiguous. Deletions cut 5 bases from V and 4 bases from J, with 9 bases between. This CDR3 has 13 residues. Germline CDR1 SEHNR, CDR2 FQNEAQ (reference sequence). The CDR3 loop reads CASSQTPYNEQFF. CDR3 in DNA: TGTGCCAGCAGCCAAACTCCTTACAATGAGCAGTTCTTC.

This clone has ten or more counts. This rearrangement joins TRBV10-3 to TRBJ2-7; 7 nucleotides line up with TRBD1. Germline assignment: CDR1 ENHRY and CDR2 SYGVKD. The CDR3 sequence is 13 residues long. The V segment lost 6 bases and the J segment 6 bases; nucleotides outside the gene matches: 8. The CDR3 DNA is TGTGCCATCAGCCATGGACAGGCGAGCGAGCAGTACTTC. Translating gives CAISHGQASEQYF.

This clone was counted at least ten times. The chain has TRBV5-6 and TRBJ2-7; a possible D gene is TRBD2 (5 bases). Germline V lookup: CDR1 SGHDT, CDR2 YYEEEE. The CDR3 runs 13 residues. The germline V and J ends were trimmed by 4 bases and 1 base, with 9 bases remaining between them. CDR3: CASSPGVSYEQYF. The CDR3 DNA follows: TGTGCCAGCAGCCCCGGGGTATCCTACGAGCAGTACTTC.

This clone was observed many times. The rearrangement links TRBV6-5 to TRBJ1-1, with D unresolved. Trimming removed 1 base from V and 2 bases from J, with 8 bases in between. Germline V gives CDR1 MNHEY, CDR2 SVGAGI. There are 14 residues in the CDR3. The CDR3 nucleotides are TGTGCCAGCAGTTACTTGAGTATTAACACTGAAGCTTTCTTT. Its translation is CASSYLSINTEAFF.

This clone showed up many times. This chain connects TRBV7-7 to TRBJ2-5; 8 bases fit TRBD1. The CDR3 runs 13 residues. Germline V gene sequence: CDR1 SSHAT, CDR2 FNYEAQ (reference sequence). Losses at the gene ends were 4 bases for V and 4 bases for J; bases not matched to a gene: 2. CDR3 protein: CASSWTGLETQYF. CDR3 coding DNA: TGTGCCAGCAGCTGGACAGGGTTAGAGACCCAGTACTTC.

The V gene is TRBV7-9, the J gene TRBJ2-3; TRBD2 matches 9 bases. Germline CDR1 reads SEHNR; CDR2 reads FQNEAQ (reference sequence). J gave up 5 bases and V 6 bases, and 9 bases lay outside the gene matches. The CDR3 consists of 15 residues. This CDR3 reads CASRPLAGYGDTQYF. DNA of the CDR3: TGTGCCAGCAGACCGCTAGCGGGATATGGAGATACGCAGTATTTT. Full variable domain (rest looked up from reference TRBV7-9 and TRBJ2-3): DTGVSQNPRHKITKRGQNVTFRCDPISEHNRLYWYRQTLGQGPEFLTYFQNEAQLEKSRLLSDRFSAERPKGSFSTLEIQRTEQGDSAMYLCASRPLAGYGDTQYFGPGTRLTVL.

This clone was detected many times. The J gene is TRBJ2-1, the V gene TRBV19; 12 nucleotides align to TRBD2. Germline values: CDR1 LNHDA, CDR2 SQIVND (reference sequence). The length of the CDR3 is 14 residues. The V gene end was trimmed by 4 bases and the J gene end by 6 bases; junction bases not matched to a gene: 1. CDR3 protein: CASSTSGRGNEQFF. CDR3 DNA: TGTGCCAGTAGTACTAGCGGGAGGGGCAATGAGCAGTTCTTC.

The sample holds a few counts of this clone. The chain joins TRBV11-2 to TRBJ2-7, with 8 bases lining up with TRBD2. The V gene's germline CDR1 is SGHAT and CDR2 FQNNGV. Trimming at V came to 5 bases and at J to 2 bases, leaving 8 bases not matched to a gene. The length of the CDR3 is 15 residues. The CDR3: CASSQTGGPPYEQYF. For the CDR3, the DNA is TGTGCCAGCAGCCAGACGGGAGGGCCACCCTACGAGCAGTACTTC.

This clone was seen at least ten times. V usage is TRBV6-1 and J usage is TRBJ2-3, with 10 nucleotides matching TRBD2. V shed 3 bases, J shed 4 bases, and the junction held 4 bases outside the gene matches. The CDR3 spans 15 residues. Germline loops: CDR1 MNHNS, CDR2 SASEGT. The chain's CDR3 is CASSESGGASDTQYF. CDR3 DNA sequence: TGTGCCAGCAGTGAGAGCGGGGGGGCCTCAGATACGCAGTATTTT.

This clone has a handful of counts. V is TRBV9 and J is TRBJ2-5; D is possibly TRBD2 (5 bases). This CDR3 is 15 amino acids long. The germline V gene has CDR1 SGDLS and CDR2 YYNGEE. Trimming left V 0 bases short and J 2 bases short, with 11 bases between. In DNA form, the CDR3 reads TGTGCCAGCAGCGTAGCTGGCCGGGATCAAGAGACCCAGTACTTC. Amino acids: CASSVAGRDQETQYF.

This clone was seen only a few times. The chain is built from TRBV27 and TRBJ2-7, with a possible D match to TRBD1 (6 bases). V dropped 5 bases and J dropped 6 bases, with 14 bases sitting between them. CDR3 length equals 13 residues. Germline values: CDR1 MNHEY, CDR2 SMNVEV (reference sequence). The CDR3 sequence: CASSRATGIEQYF. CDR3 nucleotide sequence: TGTGCCAGCAGTAGGGCGACAGGAATCGAGCAGTACTTC.

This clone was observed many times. The CDR3 loop is CASSLGGTVNTEAFF. The CDR3, as DNA: TGCGCCAGCAGCTTGGGGGGGACAGTGAACACTGAAGCTTTCTTT. This chain connects TRBV5-1 to TRBJ1-1; TRBD1 matches at 7 bases. V trimming: 0 bases; J trimming: 0 bases; junction bases outside the gene matches: 2. This CDR3 has 15 residues. Germline assignment: CDR1 SGHRS and CDR2 YFSETQ. Together with reference TRBV5-1 and TRBJ1-1, the CDR3 gives the full variable domain: KAGVTQTPRYLIKTRGQQVTLSCSPISGHRSVSWYQQTPGQGLQFLFEYFSETQRNKGNFPGRFSGRQFSNSRSEMNVSTLELGDSALYLCASSLGGTVNTEAFFGQGTRLTVV.

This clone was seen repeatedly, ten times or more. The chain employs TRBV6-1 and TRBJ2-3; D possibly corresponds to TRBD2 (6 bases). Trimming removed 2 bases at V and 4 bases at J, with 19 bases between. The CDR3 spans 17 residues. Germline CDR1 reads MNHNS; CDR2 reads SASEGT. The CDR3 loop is CASSETLGGSAADTQYF. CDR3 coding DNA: TGTGCCAGCAGTGAAACTCTGGGAGGTTCGGCCGCAGATACGCAGTATTTT.

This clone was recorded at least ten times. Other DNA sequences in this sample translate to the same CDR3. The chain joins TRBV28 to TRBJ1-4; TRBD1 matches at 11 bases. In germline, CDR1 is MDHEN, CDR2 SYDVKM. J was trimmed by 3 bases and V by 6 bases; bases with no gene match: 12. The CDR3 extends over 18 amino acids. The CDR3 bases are TGTGCCAGCAGCCCCCACAAGGGACAGGGGGATTCTAATGAAAAACTGTTTTTT. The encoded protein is CASSPHKGQGDSNEKLFF.

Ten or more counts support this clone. CDR3 amino acids: CASSPYGGGTPTDTQYF. Written as DNA, the CDR3 is TGTGCCAGTAGTCCCTATGGGGGGGGCACCCCCACAGATACGCAGTATTTT. The V and J genes are TRBV19 and TRBJ2-3, with D perhaps TRBD2 (7 bases). Germline CDR1 reads LNHDA; CDR2 reads SQIVND (reference sequence). There are 17 residues in the CDR3. V was trimmed by 5 bases and J by 2 bases, leaving 20 bases between them.

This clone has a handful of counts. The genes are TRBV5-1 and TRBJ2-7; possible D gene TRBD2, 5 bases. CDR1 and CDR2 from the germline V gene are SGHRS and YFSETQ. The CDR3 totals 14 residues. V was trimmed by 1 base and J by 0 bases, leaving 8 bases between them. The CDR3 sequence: CASSLQGSSYEQYF. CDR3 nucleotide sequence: TGCGCCAGCAGCTTGCAAGGGAGCTCCTACGAGCAGTACTTC.

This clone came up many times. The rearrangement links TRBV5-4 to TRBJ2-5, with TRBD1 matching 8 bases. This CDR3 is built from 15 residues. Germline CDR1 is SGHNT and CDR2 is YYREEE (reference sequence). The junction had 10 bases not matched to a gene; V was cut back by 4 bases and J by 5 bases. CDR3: CASSPAGGKGETQYF. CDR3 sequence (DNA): TGTGCCAGCAGCCCCGCAGGGGGCAAAGGGGAGACCCAGTACTTC.

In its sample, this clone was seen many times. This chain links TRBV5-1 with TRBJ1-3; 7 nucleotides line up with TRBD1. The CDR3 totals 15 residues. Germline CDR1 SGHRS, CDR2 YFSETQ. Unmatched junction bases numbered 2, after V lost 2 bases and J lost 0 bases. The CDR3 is CASSLQGNSGNTIYF. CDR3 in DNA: TGCGCCAGCAGCTTACAGGGGAACTCTGGAAACACCATATATTTT.

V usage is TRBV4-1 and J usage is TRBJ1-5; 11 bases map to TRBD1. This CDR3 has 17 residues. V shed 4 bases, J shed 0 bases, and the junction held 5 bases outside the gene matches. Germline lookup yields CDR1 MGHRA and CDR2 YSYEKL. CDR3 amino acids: CASSPRDRGVSNQPQHF. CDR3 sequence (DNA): TGCGCCAGCAGCCCCCGGGACAGGGGGGTTAGCAATCAGCCCCAGCATTTT.